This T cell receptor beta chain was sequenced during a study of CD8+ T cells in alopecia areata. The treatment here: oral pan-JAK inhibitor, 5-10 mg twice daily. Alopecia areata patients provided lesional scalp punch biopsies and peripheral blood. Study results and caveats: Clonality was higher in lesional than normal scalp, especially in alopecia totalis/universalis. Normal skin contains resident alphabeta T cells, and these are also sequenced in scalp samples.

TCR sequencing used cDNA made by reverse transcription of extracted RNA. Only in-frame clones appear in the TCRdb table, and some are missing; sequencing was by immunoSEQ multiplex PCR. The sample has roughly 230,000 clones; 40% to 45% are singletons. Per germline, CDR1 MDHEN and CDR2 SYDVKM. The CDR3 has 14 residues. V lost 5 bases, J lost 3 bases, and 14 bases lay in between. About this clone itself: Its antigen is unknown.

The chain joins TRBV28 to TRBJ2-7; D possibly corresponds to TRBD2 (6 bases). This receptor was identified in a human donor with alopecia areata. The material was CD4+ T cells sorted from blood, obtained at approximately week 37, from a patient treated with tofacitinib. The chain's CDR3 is CASSNLRGYYEQYF. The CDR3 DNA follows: TGTGCCAGCAGTAATCTACGGGGGTACTACGAGCAGTACTTC.